What follows is one T cell receptor (beta chain) and its context. The source of the sample is a study of blood T cell repertoires in COVID-19. Whole-study context: Donors in the United States, Italy and Spain gave samples during acute or convalescent COVID-19. T cells, B-cell-depleted T cells, or PBMCs provided the cDNA or gDNA that served as material.

Original analysis: It was from reference gene primer amplification that nucleated cell counts were estimated. The protocol was immunoSEQ multiplex PCR, while the TCRdb copy is restricted to in-frame clones and leaves out a portion. V, J and clone size are taken as reported in that table, and D and trimming were inferred from the DNA itself. This repertoire shows around 180,000 clones, more than 75% found once; its top ten account for 7.5% to 10%. Participant age was roughly 18 to 100 years, and participants resided in fewer than 30 US areas. Unmatched junction bases numbered 7, after V lost 5 bases and J lost 0 bases. CDR1 and CDR2 (germline): MDHEN, SYDVKM. The CDR3 consists of 16 residues.

This clonotype was sampled from a woman in her thirties who had recovered from COVID-19. The chain combines TRBV28 with TRBJ1-3; 7 bases map to TRBD1. The sequenced material came from PBMCs or T cells enriched from blood (not recorded which). DNA for the CDR3: TGTGCCAGCAGTCCATTGACAGGGTCCTCTGGAAACACCATATATTTT. This gives the protein CASSPLTGSSGNTIYF.